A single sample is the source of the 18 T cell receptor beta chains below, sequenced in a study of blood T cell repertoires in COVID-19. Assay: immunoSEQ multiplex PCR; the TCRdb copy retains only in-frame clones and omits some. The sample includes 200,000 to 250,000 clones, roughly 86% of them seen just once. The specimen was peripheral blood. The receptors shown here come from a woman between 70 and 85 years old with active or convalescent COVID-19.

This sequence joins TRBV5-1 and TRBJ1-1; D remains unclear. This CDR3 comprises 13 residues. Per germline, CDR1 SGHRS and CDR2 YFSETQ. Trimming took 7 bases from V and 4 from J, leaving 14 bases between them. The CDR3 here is CASRDTTITEAFF. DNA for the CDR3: TGCGCCAGCCGAGACACCACCATCACTGAAGCTTTCTTT.

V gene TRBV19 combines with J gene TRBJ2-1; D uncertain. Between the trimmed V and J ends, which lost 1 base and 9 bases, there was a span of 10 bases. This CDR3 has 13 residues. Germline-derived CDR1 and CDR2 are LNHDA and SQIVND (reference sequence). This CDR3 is CASSIGQFFEQFF. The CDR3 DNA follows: TGTGCCAGTAGTATAGGGCAGTTTTTTGAGCAGTTCTTC.

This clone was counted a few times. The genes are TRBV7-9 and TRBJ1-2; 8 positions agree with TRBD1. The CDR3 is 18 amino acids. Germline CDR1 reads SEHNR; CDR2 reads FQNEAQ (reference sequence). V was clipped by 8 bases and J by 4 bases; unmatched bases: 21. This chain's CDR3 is CASRLADRAWRTSYGYTF. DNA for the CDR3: TGTGCCAGCCGTTTAGCGGACAGGGCGTGGAGAACGAGCTATGGCTACACCTTC.

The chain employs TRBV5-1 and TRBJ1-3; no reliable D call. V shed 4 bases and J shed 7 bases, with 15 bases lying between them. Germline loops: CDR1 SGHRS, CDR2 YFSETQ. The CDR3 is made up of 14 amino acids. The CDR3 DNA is TGCGCCAGCAGCCCCGCGGGCATCGGCAACACCATATATTTT. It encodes CASSPAGIGNTIYF.

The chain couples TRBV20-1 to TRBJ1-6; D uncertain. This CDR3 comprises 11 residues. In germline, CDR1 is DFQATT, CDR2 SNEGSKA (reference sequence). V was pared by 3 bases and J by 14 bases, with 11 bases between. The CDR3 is CSASMQVTLHF. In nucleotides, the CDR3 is TGCAGTGCTAGTATGCAGGTCACCCTCCACTTT.

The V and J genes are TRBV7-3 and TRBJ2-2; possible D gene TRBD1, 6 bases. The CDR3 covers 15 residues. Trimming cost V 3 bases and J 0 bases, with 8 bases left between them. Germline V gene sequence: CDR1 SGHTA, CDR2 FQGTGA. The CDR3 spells CASSFQGPNTGELFF. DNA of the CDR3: TGTGCCAGCAGCTTTCAGGGGCCGAACACCGGGGAGCTGTTTTTT.

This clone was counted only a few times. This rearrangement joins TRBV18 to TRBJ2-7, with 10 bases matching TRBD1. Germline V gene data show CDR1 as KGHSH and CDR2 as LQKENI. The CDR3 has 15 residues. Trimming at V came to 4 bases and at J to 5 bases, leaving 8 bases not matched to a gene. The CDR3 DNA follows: TGTGCCAGCTCACACCGGGACAGGGGCCTTGACGAGCAGTACTTC. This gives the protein CASSHRDRGLDEQYF.

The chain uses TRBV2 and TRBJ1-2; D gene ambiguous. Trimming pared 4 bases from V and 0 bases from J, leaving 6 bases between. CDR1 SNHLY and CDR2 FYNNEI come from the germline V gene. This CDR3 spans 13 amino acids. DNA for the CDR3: TGTGCCAGCAGTGCCAGTCCTAACTATGGCTACACCTTC. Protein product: CASSASPNYGYTF.

The CDR3 coding sequence is TGTGCCAGCAGTTCCGCCGGGACAGGGGTTTCACCCCTCCACTTT. This translates into CASSSAGTGVSPLHF. The chain combines TRBV28 with TRBJ1-6, with 10 bases that match TRBD1. After removal of 4 bases from V and 9 bases from J, the junction contained 6 bases not matched to a gene. CDR1 and CDR2 (germline): MDHEN, SYDVKM. The CDR3 has 15 residues.

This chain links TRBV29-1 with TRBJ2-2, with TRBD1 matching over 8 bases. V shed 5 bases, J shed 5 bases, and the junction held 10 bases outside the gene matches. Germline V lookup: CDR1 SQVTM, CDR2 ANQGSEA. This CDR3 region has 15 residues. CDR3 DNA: TGCAGCGTTTCCCCGGGACAGGCGATTACCGGGGAGCTGTTTTTT. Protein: CSVSPGQAITGELFF.

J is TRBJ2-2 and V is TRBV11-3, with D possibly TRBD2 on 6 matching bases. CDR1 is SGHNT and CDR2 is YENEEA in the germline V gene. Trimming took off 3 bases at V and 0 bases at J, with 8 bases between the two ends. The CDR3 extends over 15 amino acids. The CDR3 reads CASSFSGPNTGELFF. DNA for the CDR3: TGTGCCAGCAGCTTTAGCGGCCCGAACACCGGGGAGCTGTTTTTT.

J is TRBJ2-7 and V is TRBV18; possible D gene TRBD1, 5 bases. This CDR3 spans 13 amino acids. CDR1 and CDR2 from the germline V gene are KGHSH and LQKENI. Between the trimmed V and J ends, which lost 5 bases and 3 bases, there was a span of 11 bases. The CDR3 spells CASSADSGYEQYF. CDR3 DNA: TGTGCCAGCTCAGCCGACAGTGGCTACGAGCAGTACTTC.

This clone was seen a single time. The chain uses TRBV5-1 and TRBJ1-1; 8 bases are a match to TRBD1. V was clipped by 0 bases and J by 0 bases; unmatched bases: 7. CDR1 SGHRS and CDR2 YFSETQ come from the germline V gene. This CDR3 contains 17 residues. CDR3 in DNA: TGCGCCAGCAGCTTGGAACCAGGGGGCTATATGAACACTGAAGCTTTCTTT. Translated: CASSLEPGGYMNTEAFF.

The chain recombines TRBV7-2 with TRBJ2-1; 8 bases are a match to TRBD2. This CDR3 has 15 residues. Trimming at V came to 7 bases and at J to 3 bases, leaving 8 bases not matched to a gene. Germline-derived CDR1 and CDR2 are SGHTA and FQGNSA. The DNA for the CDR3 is TGTGCCAGCACCCCGGGGGGGGCGCACTACAATGAGCAGTTCTTC. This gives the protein CASTPGGAHYNEQFF.

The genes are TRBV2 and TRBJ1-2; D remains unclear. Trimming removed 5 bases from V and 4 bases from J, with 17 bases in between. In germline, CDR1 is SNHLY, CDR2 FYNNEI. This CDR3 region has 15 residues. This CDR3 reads CASSNGPVAGYGYTF. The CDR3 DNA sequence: TGTGCCAGCAGTAATGGACCGGTGGCGGGCTATGGCTACACCTTC.

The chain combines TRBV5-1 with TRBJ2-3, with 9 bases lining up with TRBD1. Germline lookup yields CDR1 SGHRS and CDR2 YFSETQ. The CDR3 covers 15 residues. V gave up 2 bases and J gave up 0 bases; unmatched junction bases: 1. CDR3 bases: TGCGCCAGCAGCTTTGGGACAGGGAGCACAGATACGCAGTATTTT. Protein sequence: CASSFGTGSTDTQYF.

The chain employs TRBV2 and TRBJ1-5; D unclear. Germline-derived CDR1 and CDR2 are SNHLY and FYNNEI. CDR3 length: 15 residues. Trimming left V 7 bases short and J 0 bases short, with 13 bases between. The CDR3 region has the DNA TGTGCCAGCAAGCCATCTGCGTTTAGCAATCAGCCCCAGCATTTT. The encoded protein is CASKPSAFSNQPQHF.

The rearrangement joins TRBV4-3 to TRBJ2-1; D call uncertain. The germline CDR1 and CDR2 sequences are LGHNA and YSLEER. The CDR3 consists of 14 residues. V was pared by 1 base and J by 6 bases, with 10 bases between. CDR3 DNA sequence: TGCGCCAGCAGCCAAGGGAGCACCTCCAATGAGCAGTTCTTC. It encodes CASSQGSTSNEQFF.